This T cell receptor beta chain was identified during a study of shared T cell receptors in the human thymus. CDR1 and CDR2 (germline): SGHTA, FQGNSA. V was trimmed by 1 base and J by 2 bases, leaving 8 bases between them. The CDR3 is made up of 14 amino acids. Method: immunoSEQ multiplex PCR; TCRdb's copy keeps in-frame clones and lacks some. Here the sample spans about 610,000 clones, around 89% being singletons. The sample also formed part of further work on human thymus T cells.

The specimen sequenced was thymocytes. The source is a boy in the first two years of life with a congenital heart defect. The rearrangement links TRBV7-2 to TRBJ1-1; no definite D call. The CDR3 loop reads CASSLVYSNTEAFF. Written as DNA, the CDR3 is TGTGCCAGCAGCTTAGTCTACAGTAACACTGAAGCTTTCTTT.